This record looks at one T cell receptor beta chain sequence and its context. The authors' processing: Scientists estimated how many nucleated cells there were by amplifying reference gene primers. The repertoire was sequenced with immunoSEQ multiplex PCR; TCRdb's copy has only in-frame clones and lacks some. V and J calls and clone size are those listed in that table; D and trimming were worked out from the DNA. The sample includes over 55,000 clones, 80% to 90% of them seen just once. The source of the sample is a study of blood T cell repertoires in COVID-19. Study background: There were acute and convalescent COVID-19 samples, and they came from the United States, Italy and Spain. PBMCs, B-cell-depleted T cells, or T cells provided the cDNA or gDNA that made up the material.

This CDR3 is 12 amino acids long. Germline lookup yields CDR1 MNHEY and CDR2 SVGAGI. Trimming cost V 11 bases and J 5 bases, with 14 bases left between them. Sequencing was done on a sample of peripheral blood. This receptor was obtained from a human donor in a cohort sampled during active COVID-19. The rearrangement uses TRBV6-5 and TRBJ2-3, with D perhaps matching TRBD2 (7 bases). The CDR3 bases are TGTGCCGGAAGGGGGGGGGTAGATACGCAGTATTTT. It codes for CAGRGGVDTQYF.